Following are 18 T cell receptor beta chains from one sample sequenced in a study of T cells in localized non-small cell lung cancer. The repertoire was sequenced with immunoSEQ multiplex PCR; TCRdb's copy has only in-frame clones and lacks some. The sample shows fewer than 45,000 clones, 88% of them seen only once. Sequenced material: peripheral blood, taken before any cancer treatment. The receptors derive from a female donor older than 55 with stage I squamous cell lung carcinoma.

This chain uses TRBV29-1 with TRBJ2-1; 7 bases are a match to TRBD1. Germline loops: CDR1 SQVTM, CDR2 ANQGSEA. This CDR3 contains 14 residues. The trim removed 8 bases at V and 3 bases at J, leaving 10 bases unmatched. This CDR3 is CSTEYRTGYNEQFF. As DNA, the CDR3 is TGCAGCACCGAGTATAGGACAGGCTACAATGAGCAGTTCTTC.

This clone was seen a few times. At the DNA level, this CDR3 is encoded by other sequences in the same sample as well. The chain joins TRBV6-5 to TRBJ1-4; possibly TRBD1 for D (5 bases). Deletions cut 2 bases from V and 8 bases from J, with 12 bases between. This CDR3 has 14 amino acids. Germline V gene lookup returns CDR1 MNHEY and CDR2 SVGAGI. CDR3 protein: CASSYGGEEEKLFF. In DNA, the CDR3 is TGTGCCAGCAGTTACGGGGGGGAGGAAGAAAAACTGTTTTTT.

This clone was detected once. The chain combines TRBV2 with TRBJ2-1, with TRBD2 as a possible D gene (5 bases). Germline loops: CDR1 SNHLY, CDR2 FYNNEI. The CDR3 runs 14 residues. The ends were cut back, 2 bases at V and 8 bases at J, with 13 bases in the middle. The CDR3 loop is CASSESAVVHEQFF. The CDR3 region has the DNA TGTGCCAGCAGTGAATCAGCGGTAGTCCATGAGCAGTTCTTC. The variable domain in full, completed from reference TRBV2 and TRBJ2-1, reads EPEVTQTPSHQVTQMGQEVILRCVPISNHLYFYWYRQILGQKVEFLVSFYNNEISEKSEIFDDQFSVERPDGSNFTLKIRSTKLEDSAMYFCASSESAVVHEQFFGPGTRLTVL.

The chain has TRBV18 and TRBJ2-4; possibly TRBD1 or TRBD2 for D (5 bases each). The CDR3 runs 17 residues. Looked up from germline, CDR1 is KGHSH and CDR2 is LQKENI. Between the trimmed V and J ends, which lost 0 bases and 0 bases, there was a span of 12 bases. In DNA, the CDR3 is TGTGCCAGCTCACCACCCACGGGACCGCTAGCCAAAAACATTCAGTACTTC. Translation gives CASSPPTGPLAKNIQYF.

The chain employs TRBV30 and TRBJ2-7, with unresolved D. Germline loops: CDR1 GTSNPN, CDR2 SVGIG (reference sequence). Trimming took off 0 bases at V and 2 bases at J, with 8 bases between the two ends. The CDR3 length is 13 residues. The CDR3 bases are TGTGCCTGGAGTGTAAACACCGCCTACGAGCAGTACTTC. Its protein product is CAWSVNTAYEQYF.

The rearrangement joins TRBV19 to TRBJ2-6; 9 bases agree with TRBD1. V gave up 7 bases and J gave up 0 bases; unmatched junction bases: 7. CDR3 length: 17 amino acids. The germline gives CDR1 LNHDA, CDR2 SQIVND (reference sequence). CDR3 protein: CASNPDRGNSGANVLTF. For the CDR3, the DNA is TGTGCCAGTAATCCGGACAGGGGCAACTCTGGGGCCAACGTCCTGACTTTC. Full variable domain (remainder filled in from reference TRBV19 and TRBJ2-6): DGGITQSPKYLFRKEGQNVTLSCEQNLNHDAMYWYRQDPGQGLRLIYYSQIVNDFQKGDIAEGYSVSREKKESFPLTVTSAQKNPTAFYLCASNPDRGNSGANVLTFGAGSRLTVL.

The V gene is TRBV14, the J gene TRBJ2-7, with 9 bases aligning to TRBD2. V lost 4 bases to trimming and J lost 3 bases; unmatched junction nucleotides: 7. Germline V gene sequence: CDR1 SGHDN, CDR2 FVKESK. The CDR3 loop spans 15 amino acids. CDR3 sequence reads: CASSPLIAGVYEQYF. CDR3 DNA sequence: TGTGCCAGCAGCCCACTTATAGCGGGGGTCTACGAGCAGTACTTC.

The rearrangement links TRBV6-1 to TRBJ1-6, with D possibly matching TRBD1 (5 bases). V dropped 8 bases and J dropped 1 base, with 9 bases sitting between them. In germline, CDR1 is MNHNS, CDR2 SASEGT. The CDR3 has 14 residues. DNA for the CDR3: TGTGCCAGCGGGGGTCGATCCTATAATTCACCCCTCCACTTT. Translation gives CASGGRSYNSPLHF.

This chain uses TRBV7-8 with TRBJ2-6; tentative D call: TRBD1 (5 bases). The CDR3 is 17 amino acids. V was trimmed by 1 base and J by 0 bases, leaving 10 bases between them. Germline CDR1 SGHVS, CDR2 FQNEAQ. CDR3 in DNA: TGTGCCAGCAGCTTAGTTGCAGGGTCCTCTGGGGCCAACGTCCTGACTTTC. Translated: CASSLVAGSSGANVLTF.

This clone was counted once. The chain uses TRBV7-2 and TRBJ2-1; TRBD2 agrees at 10 bases. In germline, CDR1 is SGHTA, CDR2 FQGNSA. Trimming took 5 bases from V and 8 from J; bases not matched to a gene: 9. The CDR3 runs to 15 residues. The CDR3 nucleotides read TGTGCCAGCAGCCTGAGCGGGAGGGGGTTGGATGAGCAGTTCTTC. Translated, it gives CASSLSGRGLDEQFF.

This chain connects TRBV5-1 to TRBJ2-1; 10 nucleotides line up with TRBD2. Unmatched junction bases numbered 10, after V lost 9 bases and J lost 10 bases. This CDR3 is 13 amino acids long. CDR1 is SGHRS and CDR2 is YFSETQ in the germline V gene. The CDR3 region has the DNA TGCGCCACCTACGTAGCGGGAGGAGGGGAGCAGTTCTTC. Translating it yields CATYVAGGGEQFF.

The chain employs TRBV19 and TRBJ2-1; 10 bases fit TRBD1. Germline CDR1 reads LNHDA; CDR2 reads SQIVND (reference sequence). The V gene end was trimmed by 5 bases and the J gene end by 2 bases; junction bases not matched to a gene: 0. This CDR3 contains 14 residues. In DNA, the CDR3 is TGTGCCAGTAGTGGACAGGGGGCCTACAATGAGCAGTTCTTC. It encodes CASSGQGAYNEQFF.

The chain recombines TRBV30 with TRBJ1-1; D is uncertain. V lost 3 bases and J lost 4, with 15 bases in between. Germline V gene lookup returns CDR1 GTSNPN and CDR2 SVGIG (reference sequence). There are 14 residues in the CDR3. CDR3 nucleotides: TGTGCCTGGAGCAATCTGACACCTTCCACTGAAGCTTTCTTT. The encoded protein is CAWSNLTPSTEAFF.

The CDR3 region has the DNA TGTGCCAGCAGTGACCCAGGCACGAGGGTTCAAGGCTACACCTTC. Protein sequence: CASSDPGTRVQGYTF. This chain uses TRBV6-1 with TRBJ1-2, with unresolved D. The CDR3 totals 15 residues. The ends were cut back, 3 bases at V and 8 bases at J, with 19 bases in the middle. CDR1 and CDR2 (germline): MNHNS, SASEGT.

CDR3 sequence reads: CASKGTFYGYTF. For the CDR3, the DNA is TGTGCCAGCAAAGGGACGTTCTATGGCTACACCTTC. V gene TRBV16 combines with J gene TRBJ1-2; D perhaps matches TRBD1 (5 bases). The V end was cut by 7 bases, the J end by 4 bases, with 10 bases between. The CDR3 spans 12 residues. Per the germline V gene, CDR1 is KGHSY and CDR2 is FQNENV. Supplemented by reference TRBV16 and TRBJ1-2, the full variable domain reads GEEVAQTPKHLVRGEGQKAKLYCAPIKGHSYVFWYQQVLKNEFKFLISFQNENVFDETGMPKERFSAKCLPNSPCSLEIQATKLEDSAVYFCASKGTFYGYTFGSGTRLTVV.

V usage is TRBV6-1 and J usage is TRBJ2-7, with 7 bases aligning to TRBD1. This CDR3 spans 13 amino acids. CDR1 and CDR2 (germline): MNHNS, SASEGT. Trimming removed 4 bases from V and 2 bases from J; junction bases left unmatched: 2. The CDR3 region has the DNA TGTGCCAGCAGTGCGGGACAGACCTACGAGCAGTACTTC. It yields the protein CASSAGQTYEQYF.

This chain uses TRBV6-1 with TRBJ2-7, with D possibly matching TRBD1 (5 bases). Germline V lookup: CDR1 MNHNS, CDR2 SASEGT. The CDR3 runs 13 residues. The germline V and J ends were trimmed by 0 bases and 6 bases, with 9 bases remaining between them. The CDR3 nucleotides are TGTGCCAGCAGTGAAGCCGACAGAACCGAGCAGTACTTC. Translation: CASSEADRTEQYF.

This clone was detected only a few times. The chain links TRBV6-1 to TRBJ2-7; 9 bases map to TRBD2. The CDR3 contains 13 residues. Trimming cost V 10 bases and J 6 bases; bases outside gene matches: 10. Germline V lookup: CDR1 MNHNS, CDR2 SASEGT. The DNA of the CDR3 is TGTGCCACCCCGGGACTAGCCCTTACCGAGCAGTACTTC. It is translated as CATPGLALTEQYF.